This section outlines one T cell receptor beta chain sequence together with its context. In TCRdb, the 5' RACE reads were re-called with MiXCR into one record per CDR3 protein. This table has 1,800,000 or so distinct CDR3 sequences, about 30% appearing once. The germline CDR1 and CDR2 sequences are SGHTA and FQGNSA. V lost 1 base, J lost 7 bases, and 17 bases lay in between. CDR3 length: 16 amino acids. The data were taken from a study of identical twins. Sequencing used cord blood. This chain joins TRBV7-2 and TRBJ2-1; D is possibly TRBD2 (7 bases). The TCR comes from a newborn girl in good health. This CDR3 reads CASSLVGGLTGNEQFF. The DNA of the CDR3 is TGTGCCAGCAGCTTAGTCGGGGGGCTAACTGGGAATGAGCAGTTCTTC.